At least ten counts were recorded for the clone carrying this T cell receptor (beta chain). Its antigen is not known. This record belongs to a study of Graves' ophthalmopathy and Graves' hyperthyroidism. This CDR3 has 10 amino acids. The germline CDR1 and CDR2 sequences are MNHNS and SASEGT. Trimming stripped 8 bases from V and 3 bases from J, with 5 bases between. TCR beta CDR3 regions were amplified from RNA transcripts. Following a first-round RT-PCR that used HTBI primers, a second-round multiplex PCR was carried out. TCRdb recomputed calls from the multiplex PCR reads with MiXCR, one row per CDR3 protein. The top ten clones hold around 1.4% of a sample with about 400,000 distinct CDR3 sequences, 18% of them seen once. Exclusion applied to patients with other autoimmune diseases, uncontrolled infections, pregnancy or lactation. Study observations and caveats: Detection in blood was also observed for most expanded thyroid clonotypes above 0.001 frequency. In separating ophthalmopathy from stable hyperthyroidism, a 13-signature model achieved 87.88% sensitivity and 81.08% specificity. The model predicted progression of ophthalmopathy with a sensitivity of about 68%, and its specificity was 72% to 85%.

Material for sequencing was peripheral blood. The J gene is TRBJ2-7, the V gene TRBV6-1; D gene uncertain. The sequence was obtained from a woman under 30 with Graves' ophthalmopathy. The CDR3 sequence: CASGFYEQYF. DNA of the CDR3: TGTGCCAGCGGGTTCTACGAGCAGTACTTC.